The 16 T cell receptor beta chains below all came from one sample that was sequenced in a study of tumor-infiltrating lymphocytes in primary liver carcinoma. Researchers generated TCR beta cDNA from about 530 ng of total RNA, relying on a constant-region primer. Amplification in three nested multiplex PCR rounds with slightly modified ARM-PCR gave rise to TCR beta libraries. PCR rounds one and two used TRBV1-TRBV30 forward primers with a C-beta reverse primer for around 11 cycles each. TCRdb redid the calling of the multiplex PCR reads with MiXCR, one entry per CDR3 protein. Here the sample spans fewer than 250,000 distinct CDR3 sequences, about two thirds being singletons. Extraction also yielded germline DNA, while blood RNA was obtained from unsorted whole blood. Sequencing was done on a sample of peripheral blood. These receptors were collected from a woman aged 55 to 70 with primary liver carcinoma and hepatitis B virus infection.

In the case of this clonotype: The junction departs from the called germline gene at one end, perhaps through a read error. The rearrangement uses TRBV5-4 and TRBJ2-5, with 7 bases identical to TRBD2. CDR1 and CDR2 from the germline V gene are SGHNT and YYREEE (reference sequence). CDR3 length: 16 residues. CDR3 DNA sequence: TGTGCCAGCAGCCCCGGACTAGTGGGAGGGGAAGAGACTCAGTACTTC. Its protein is CASSPGLVGGEETQYF.

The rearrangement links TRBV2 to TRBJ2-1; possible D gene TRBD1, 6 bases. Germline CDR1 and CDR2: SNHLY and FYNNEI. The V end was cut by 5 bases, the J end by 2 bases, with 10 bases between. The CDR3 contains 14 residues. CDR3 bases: TGTGCCAGCAGTCTCCGGACAGCCTACAATGAGCAGTTCTTC. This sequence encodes CASSLRTAYNEQFF. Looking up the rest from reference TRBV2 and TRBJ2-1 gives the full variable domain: EPEVTQTPSHQVTQMGQEVILRCVPISNHLYFYWYRQILGQKVEFLVSFYNNEISEKSEIFDDQFSVERPDGSNFTLKIRSTKLEDSAMYFCASSLRTAYNEQFFGPGTRLTVL.

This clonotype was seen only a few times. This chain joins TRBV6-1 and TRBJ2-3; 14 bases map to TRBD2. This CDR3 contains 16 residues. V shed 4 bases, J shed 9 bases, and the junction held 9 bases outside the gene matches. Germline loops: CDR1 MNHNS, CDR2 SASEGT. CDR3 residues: CASSARTSGGFGTQYF. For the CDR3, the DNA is TGTGCCAGCAGTGCCCGGACTAGCGGGGGGTTCGGGACGCAGTATTTT.

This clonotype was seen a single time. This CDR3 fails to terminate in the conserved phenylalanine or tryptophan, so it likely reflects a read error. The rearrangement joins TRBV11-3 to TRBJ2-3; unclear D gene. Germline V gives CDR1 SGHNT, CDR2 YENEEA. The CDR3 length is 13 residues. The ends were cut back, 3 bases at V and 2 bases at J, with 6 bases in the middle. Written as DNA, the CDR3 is TGTGCCAGCAGCTTGAGGTCCACAGATACGCAGTATGTT. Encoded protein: CASSLRSTDTQYV.

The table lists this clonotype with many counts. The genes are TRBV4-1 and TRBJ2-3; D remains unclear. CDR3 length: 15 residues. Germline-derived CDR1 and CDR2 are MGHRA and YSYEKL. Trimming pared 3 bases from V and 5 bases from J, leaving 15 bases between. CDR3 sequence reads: CASSHSNHPGDTQYF. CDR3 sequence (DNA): TGCGCCAGCAGCCATTCGAACCATCCCGGAGATACGCAGTATTTT.

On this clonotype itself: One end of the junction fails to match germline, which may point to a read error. The CDR3 region has the DNA TGTGCCAGCAGTTTAGGACTAGCGTGGGATCAGTTCTTT. It encodes CASSLGLAWDQFF. The gene calls are TRBV12-3 or TRBV12-4 and TRBJ2-1; TRBD2 matches 8 bases. The CDR3 extends over 13 amino acids.

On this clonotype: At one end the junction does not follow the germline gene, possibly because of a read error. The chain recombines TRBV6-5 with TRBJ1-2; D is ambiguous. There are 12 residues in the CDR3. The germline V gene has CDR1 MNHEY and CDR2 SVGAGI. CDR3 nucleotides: TGTGCCAGCAGTTACTCAGGGAATGGCTGCACCTTC. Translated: CASSYSGNGCTF.

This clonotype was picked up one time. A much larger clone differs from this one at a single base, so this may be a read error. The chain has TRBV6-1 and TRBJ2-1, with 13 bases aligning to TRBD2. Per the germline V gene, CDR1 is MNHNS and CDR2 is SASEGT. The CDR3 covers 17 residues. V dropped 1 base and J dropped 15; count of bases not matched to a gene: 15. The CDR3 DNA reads TGTGCCAGCAGTGAAGGATTAGGAGGGACTAGCGGGGTGTGGTTGTTCTTC. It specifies CASSEGLGGTSGVWLFF.

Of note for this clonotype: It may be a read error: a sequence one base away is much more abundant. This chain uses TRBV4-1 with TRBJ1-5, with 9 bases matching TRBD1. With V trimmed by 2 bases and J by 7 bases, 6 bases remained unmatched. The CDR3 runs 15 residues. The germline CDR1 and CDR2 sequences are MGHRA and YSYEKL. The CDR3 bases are TGCGCCAGCAGCCAACCCTGGGGACAGGGACAGCCCCAGCATTTT. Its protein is CASSQPWGQGQPQHF.

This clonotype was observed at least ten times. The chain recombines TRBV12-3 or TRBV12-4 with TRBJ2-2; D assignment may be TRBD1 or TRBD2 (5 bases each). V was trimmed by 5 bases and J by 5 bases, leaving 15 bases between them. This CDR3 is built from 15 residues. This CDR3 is CASSRLMGTTGELFF. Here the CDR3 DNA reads TGTGCCAGCAGTCGTTTGATGGGGACGACCGGGGAGCTGTTTTTT.

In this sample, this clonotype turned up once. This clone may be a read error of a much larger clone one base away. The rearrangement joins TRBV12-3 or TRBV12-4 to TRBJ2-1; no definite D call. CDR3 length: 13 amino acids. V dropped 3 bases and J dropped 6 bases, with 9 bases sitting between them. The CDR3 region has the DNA TGTGCCAGCAGTTTTTTTCAGTCCAATGAGCAGTTCTTC. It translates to CASSFFQSNEQFF.

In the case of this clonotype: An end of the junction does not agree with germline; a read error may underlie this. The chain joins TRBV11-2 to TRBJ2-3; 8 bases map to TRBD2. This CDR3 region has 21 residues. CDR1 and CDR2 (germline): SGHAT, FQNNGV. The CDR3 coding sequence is TGTGCCAGCAGCTTTGAGGATTTGGGACTAGAATTCTGGGTAGGCTCAGATACGCAATATTTT. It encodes CASSFEDLGLEFWVGSDTQYF.

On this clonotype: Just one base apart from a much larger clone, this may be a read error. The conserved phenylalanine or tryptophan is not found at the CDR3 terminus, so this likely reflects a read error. In DNA form, the CDR3 reads TGTGCCAGCACCCGAGGGGAGGGGCAGCCCCAGCATTCT. Amino acids: CASTRGEGQPQHS. The chain is built from TRBV6-6 and TRBJ1-5, with D perhaps TRBD1 (5 bases). Germline CDR1 is MNHNY and CDR2 is SVGAGI (reference sequence). Trimming cost V 7 bases and J 7 bases, with 14 bases left between them. The CDR3 is made up of 13 amino acids.

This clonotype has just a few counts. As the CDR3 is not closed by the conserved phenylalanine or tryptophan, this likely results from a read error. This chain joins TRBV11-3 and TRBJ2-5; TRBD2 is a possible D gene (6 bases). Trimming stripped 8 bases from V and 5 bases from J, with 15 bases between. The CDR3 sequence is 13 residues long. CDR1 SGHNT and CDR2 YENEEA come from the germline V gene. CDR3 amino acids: CASGGSSDETQYL. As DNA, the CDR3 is TGTGCCAGCGGAGGGTCCTCTGACGAGACCCAGTACCTC.

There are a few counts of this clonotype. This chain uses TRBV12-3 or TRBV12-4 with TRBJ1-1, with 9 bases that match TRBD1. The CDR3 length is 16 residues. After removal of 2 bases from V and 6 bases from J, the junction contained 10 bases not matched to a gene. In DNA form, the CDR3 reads TGTGCCAGCAGTTTACCTCCGGGACAGGGCGGGCCTGAAGCTTTCTTT. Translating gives CASSLPPGQGGPEAFF.

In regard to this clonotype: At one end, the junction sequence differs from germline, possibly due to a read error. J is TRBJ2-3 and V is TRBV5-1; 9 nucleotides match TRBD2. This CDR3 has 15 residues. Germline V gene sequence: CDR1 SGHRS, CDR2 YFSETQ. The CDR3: CVSSGGRADLDTQYF. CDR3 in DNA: TGCGTCAGCAGTGGCGGGAGGGCTGACCTAGATACGCAGTATTTT.